Listed below are T cell receptor beta chains from one sample, sequenced in a study of cytomegalovirus exposure and HLA in healthy donors. This table comes from immunoSEQ multiplex PCR, and its TCRdb copy is limited to in-frame clones, with some not included. The sample yields about 120,000 clones, around 73% seen once. Sequencing was done on a sample of PBMCs. The receptors here all came from a man aged 25 to 40 in good health and CMV-seropositive. CDR3s include the opening cysteine and the closing phenylalanine or tryptophan. The order of the fields is D gene, clone size, J gene, V gene, CDR3 protein, CDR3 DNA. D genes are given only for firm matches. For some rows the clone size is stated as once, few or many, or as a class when expanded; others skip it.

NA | NA | TRBJ2-6 | TRBV18 | CASSPRLTRAGANVLTF | TGTGCCAGCTCACCGCGTCTTACTAGAGCTGGGGCCAACGTCCTGACTTTC
NA | NA | TRBJ2-1 | TRBV10-3 | CAISDVAGVYNEQFF | TGTGCCATCAGTGACGTGGCAGGGGTATACAATGAGCAGTTCTTC
TRBD1 | once | TRBJ1-1 | TRBV27 | CASSHRGTEAFF | TGCGCCAGCAGTCACAGGGGCACTGAAGCTTTCTTT
TRBD1 | NA | TRBJ1-2 | TRBV9 | CASSVATIPGGNNYGYTF | TGTGCCAGCAGCGTAGCGACTATTCCAGGGGGGAATAACTATGGCTACACCTTC
NA | NA | TRBJ1-5 | TRBV19 | CASTPGRSYSNQPQHF | TGTGCCAGTACCCCAGGGAGGTCGTATAGCAATCAGCCCCAGCATTTT
NA | NA | TRBJ1-4 | TRBV28 | CASRSGHRGEKLFF | TGTGCCAGCAGGTCGGGACACCGCGGGGAAAAACTGTTTTTT
NA | NA | TRBJ2-2 | TRBV7-2 | CASRPLSGFANTGELFF | TGTGCCAGCAGGCCCCTTAGCGGATTCGCGAACACCGGGGAGCTGTTTTTT
TRBD2 | NA | TRBJ2-1 | TRBV5-4 | CASSWAAGGPYNEQFF | TGTGCCAGCAGCTGGGCAGCGGGGGGACCCTACAATGAGCAGTTCTTC
NA | NA | TRBJ2-7 | TRBV10-3 | CAISEEGAYSYEQYF | TGTGCCATCAGTGAGGAGGGAGCCTACTCCTACGAGCAGTACTTC
TRBD2 | NA | TRBJ2-3 | TRBV9 | CASSVGTSGIAQYF | TGTGCCAGCAGCGTCGGTACTAGCGGGATAGCGCAGTATTTT
TRBD2 | NA | TRBJ2-1 | TRBV9 | CASSEGLADSYNEQFF | TGTGCCAGCAGCGAGGGACTAGCGGACTCCTACAATGAGCAGTTCTTC
NA | NA | TRBJ1-2 | TRBV7-2 | CASSLGGGPVSNGYTF | TGTGCCAGCAGCTTAGGGGGGGGGCCCGTTAGTAATGGCTACACCTTC
TRBD2 | NA | TRBJ2-3 | TRBV11-2 | CASSKAGGRVSPSTDTQYF | TGTGCCAGCAGCAAAGCTGGCGGGAGAGTTTCCCCTAGCACAGATACGCAGTATTTT
NA | NA | TRBJ2-1 | TRBV2 | CASRGVGTKVQFF | TGTGCCAGCAGGGGGGTGGGGACAAAAGTGCAGTTCTTC
NA | NA | TRBJ2-6 | TRBV9 | CASGGGSGANVLTF | TGTGCCAGCGGTGGGGGCTCGGGGGCCAACGTCCTGACTTTC
TRBD2 | NA | TRBJ2-7 | TRBV19 | CASSQSGTSGREQYF | TGTGCCAGTAGTCAATCCGGGACTAGCGGGAGAGAGCAGTACTTC
NA | NA | TRBJ2-5 | TRBV11-2 | CASSLDLWEGRETQYF | TGTGCCAGCAGCTTAGATCTTTGGGAAGGGAGAGAGACCCAGTACTTC
NA | NA | TRBJ1-2 | TRBV6-1 | CATTPDSYNYGYTF | TGTGCCACCACGCCCGACAGTTACAACTATGGCTACACCTTC
NA | NA | TRBJ2-2 | TRBV6-1 | CASRVSSSRELFF | TGTGCCAGCAGGGTCAGTTCAAGTAGGGAGCTGTTTTTT
NA | NA | TRBJ2-2 | TRBV4-1 | CASSPLVGGRDTGELFF | TGCGCCAGCAGCCCACTGGTCGGGGGGCGCGACACCGGGGAGCTGTTTTTT
NA | NA | TRBJ2-3 | TRBV6-5 | CASTTPSADTQYF | TGCGCCAGCACGACTCCATCGGCAGATACGCAGTATTTT
NA | once | TRBJ2-2 | TRBV5-1 | CASSLAPPNTGELFF | TGCGCCAGCAGCTTGGCTCCCCCGAACACCGGGGAGCTGTTTTTT
NA | NA | TRBJ1-4 | TRBV7-8 | CASSLRGEKLFF | TGTGCCAGCAGCTTACGGGGTGAAAAACTGTTTTTT
TRBD1 | NA | TRBJ2-7 | TRBV19 | CASSPRDRESYEQYF | TGTGCCAGTAGTCCCCGGGACAGGGAGTCCTACGAGCAGTACTTC
TRBD1 | NA | TRBJ2-7 | TRBV7-2 | CASSKGQNYEQYF | TGTGCCAGCAGCAAGGGACAGAACTACGAGCAGTACTTC
TRBD1 | NA | TRBJ2-7 | TRBV11-2 | CASSYRDRGQEQYF | TGTGCCAGCAGCTACCGGGACAGGGGGCAGGAGCAGTACTTC
NA | NA | TRBJ1-3 | TRBV5-1 | CASSLDSSGNTIYF | TGCGCCAGCAGCTTGGACAGCTCTGGAAACACCATATATTTT
NA | NA | TRBJ2-1 | TRBV2 | CASRGGGDEQFF | TGTGCCAGCAGAGGAGGGGGCGATGAGCAGTTCTTC
TRBD1 | few | TRBJ1-1 | TRBV25-1 | CASSARDRMMNTEAFF | TGTGCCAGCAGTGCAAGGGACAGGATGATGAACACTGAAGCTTTCTTT
TRBD1 | NA | TRBJ1-3 | TRBV5-1 | CASSSGQGAQRNTIYF | TGCGCCAGCAGCTCGGGACAGGGGGCCCAAAGAAACACCATATATTTT
TRBD2 | NA | TRBJ2-1 | TRBV5-4 | CASSPAGTSFNEQFF | TGTGCCAGCAGCCCAGCCGGGACTAGTTTCAATGAGCAGTTCTTC
NA | NA | TRBJ1-1 | TRBV5-5 | CASSLIRKNTEAFF | TGTGCCAGCAGCTTGATCAGAAAGAACACTGAAGCTTTCTTT
NA | once | TRBJ2-2 | TRBV5-4 | CASSLAQKSNTGELFF | TGTGCCAGCAGCTTGGCGCAGAAATCGAACACCGGGGAGCTGTTTTTT
NA | NA | TRBJ2-2 | TRBV4-1 | CASSQVYPGELFF | TGCGCCAGCAGCCAAGTCTACCCCGGGGAGCTGTTTTTT
TRBD2 | few | TRBJ2-2 | TRBV5-1 | CASSDKAGVTGELFF | TGCGCCAGCAGCGATAAAGCGGGAGTTACAGGGGAGCTGTTTTTT
NA | once | TRBJ2-1 | TRBV9 | CASSVDGEAYNEQFF | TGTGCCAGCAGCGTAGATGGGGAGGCCTACAATGAGCAGTTCTTC
TRBD1 | NA | TRBJ1-4 | TRBV28 | CASSTGTANEKLFF | TGTGCCAGCAGTACCGGGACAGCTAATGAAAAACTGTTTTTT
NA | few | TRBJ1-2 | TRBV27 | CASSLPGRGYTF | TGTGCCAGCAGTTTACCGGGTCGGGGCTACACCTTC
NA | NA | TRBJ1-4 | TRBV29-1 | CSVAGSGRPNEKLFF | TGCAGCGTTGCGGGATCGGGCAGGCCGAATGAAAAACTGTTTTTT
TRBD2 | NA | TRBJ2-7 | TRBV29-1 | CSVEGAQLADIPGEQYF | TGCAGCGTTGAGGGGGCCCAACTAGCGGACATCCCCGGCGAGCAGTACTTC
NA | NA | TRBJ2-1 | TRBV11-2 | CASSLSNSNEQFF | TGTGCCAGCAGCTTAAGTAACAGCAATGAGCAGTTCTTC
TRBD2 | NA | TRBJ2-7 | TRBV5-1 | CASRDGLGYEQYF | TGCGCCAGCAGGGACGGACTAGGCTACGAGCAGTACTTC
NA | NA | TRBJ2-6 | TRBV7-8 | CASSLERGLPGANVLTF | TGTGCCAGCAGCTTAGAGAGAGGGCTTCCTGGGGCCAACGTCCTGACTTTC
NA | NA | TRBJ2-5 | TRBV7-2 | CASREGAQETQYF | TGTGCCAGCCGGGAGGGGGCCCAAGAGACCCAGTACTTC
TRBD2 | few | TRBJ2-5 | TRBV5-1 | CASSLLSGREAETQYF | TGCGCCAGCAGCTTACTTAGCGGGAGAGAAGCAGAGACCCAGTACTTC
TRBD1 | NA | TRBJ2-5 | TRBV19 | CASSTTGGSPQETQYF | TGTGCCAGTAGTACGACAGGGGGGTCACCACAAGAGACCCAGTACTTC
TRBD1 | NA | TRBJ2-7 | TRBV9 | CASSVGGQGYEQYF | TGTGCCAGCAGCGTAGGAGGACAGGGCTACGAGCAGTACTTC
NA | NA | TRBJ2-7 | TRBV27 | CASSWQVKDEQYF | TGTGCCAGCAGTTGGCAGGTAAAAGACGAGCAGTACTTC
NA | NA | TRBJ2-3 | TRBV7-9 | CASSTVGAPDTQYF | TGTGCCAGCAGCACCGTGGGGGCCCCAGATACGCAGTATTTT
TRBD2 | few | TRBJ2-3 | TRBV14 | CASSILSGTSTDTQYF | TGTGCCAGCAGCATCCTTAGCGGGACTTCTACAGATACGCAGTATTTT
NA | NA | TRBJ1-1 | TRBV30 | CAWSVPGYNTEAFF | TGTGCCTGGAGTGTTCCAGGGTATAACACTGAAGCTTTCTTT
TRBD2 | few | TRBJ2-3 | TRBV5-1 | CASSRGGGTDTQYF | TGCGCCAGCAGCCGGGGGGGTGGCACAGATACGCAGTATTTT
NA | NA | TRBJ2-7 | TRBV4-3 | CASSPSGVAEGGEQYF | TGCGCCAGCAGCCCGTCGGGGGTAGCGGAGGGCGGCGAGCAGTACTTC
TRBD2 | NA | TRBJ2-3 | TRBV29-1 | CSVGPAGGGTDTQYF | TGCAGCGTTGGGCCAGCGGGGGGAGGCACAGATACGCAGTATTTT
TRBD1 | NA | TRBJ1-1 | TRBV19 | CASRDRENTEAFF | TGTGCCAGTAGGGACAGGGAGAACACTGAAGCTTTCTTT